The 29 T cell receptor beta chains presented below share a single source sample, sequenced in a study of OX40 agonist ivuxolimab in advanced cancers. TCRdb's table, derived via immunoSEQ multiplex PCR, lists solely in-frame clones and lacks some. The sample consists of tens of thousands of clones, around 81% of them appearing once. This sample comprised CD4+ or CD8+ T cells sorted from blood, obtained in a trial of the OX40 agonist ivuxolimab. The receptors were gathered from an adult with an advanced solid tumor such as melanoma, head and neck, liver or kidney cancer.

The chain couples TRBV1 to TRBJ2-7; TRBD2 is the table's D call, not checked against the DNA. TRBV1 is a listed pseudogene. The CDR3 sequence is 17 residues long. The CDR3 nucleotides are TGCACCAGCAGCCAAGGGACTAGCGGGGGGGGCAGGTGGGAGCAGTACGTC. Translating it yields CTSSQGTSGGGRWEQYV.

The table lists this clone with a count of one. This rearrangement joins TRBV10-3 to TRBJ2-3; 12 bases agree with TRBD2. Losses at the gene ends were 3 bases for V and 4 bases for J; bases not matched to a gene: 2. CDR3 length: 15 residues. CDR1 is ENHRY and CDR2 is SYGVKD in the germline V gene. The CDR3 loop reads CAISDPSGRADTQYF. CDR3 nucleotides: TGTGCCATCAGTGATCCTAGCGGGAGGGCAGATACGCAGTATTTT.

Note on this clone: Compared with germline, one end of the junction differs, possibly owing to a read error. The chain has TRBV7-2 and TRBJ2-7; 8 nucleotides match TRBD2. The germline gives CDR1 SGHTA, CDR2 FQGNSA. The CDR3 runs 14 residues. The CDR3 nucleotides are TGCGCCAGCAGCCTGACCGGGGGGGCGGGTGAGCAGTACTTC. It translates to CASSLTGGAGEQYF.

The gene calls are TRBV7-2 and TRBJ2-5; tentatively, D is TRBD1 (6 bases). Judging by the DNA end, TRBJ2-7 fits better; the J call may be wrong. CDR1 is SGHTA, CDR2 FQGNSA, per germline. The CDR3 loop spans 14 amino acids. The CDR3 DNA follows: TGTGCCAGCAGCCCGGCCTTACAGGGATCCGAGCAGTACTTC. This gives the protein CASSPALQGSEQYF.

The table lists this clone with a few counts. This chain links TRBV7-8 with TRBJ1-4, with D unresolved. This CDR3 has 14 residues. V was cut by 1 base and J by 6 bases, with 9 bases left in between. The germline CDR1 and CDR2 sequences are SGHVS and FQNEAQ. The CDR3 sequence is CASSLEPLDEKLFF. The CDR3 nucleotides are TGTGCCAGCAGCTTAGAGCCCCTGGATGAAAAACTGTTTTTT.

The chain joins TRBV2 to TRBJ2-7; either TRBD1 or TRBD2 may supply D (5 bases each). This CDR3 is 13 amino acids long. Between the trimmed V and J ends, which lost 7 bases and 3 bases, there was a span of 13 bases. The germline V gene has CDR1 SNHLY and CDR2 FYNNEI. The CDR3 DNA is TGTGCCAGCACCTGGGACCAGGGCTACGAGCAGTACGTC. The encoded protein is CASTWDQGYEQYV.

This clone was detected only once. The CDR3 DNA reads TGTGCCAGCAGCTCCCGTGAGGGCAGTACTAATTCACCCCTCCACTTT. Translation gives CASSSREGSTNSPLHF. The chain recombines TRBV7-8 with TRBJ1-6; D not certain. The ends were cut back, 4 bases at V and 6 bases at J, with 16 bases in the middle. The CDR3 is 16 amino acids. From germline, CDR1 is SGHVS and CDR2 FQNEAQ.

This clone showed up many times. The rearrangement links TRBV30 to TRBJ1-1; no firm D call. Looked up from germline, CDR1 is GTSNPN and CDR2 is SVGIG (reference sequence). This CDR3 region has 13 residues. The V end lost 2 bases, the J end lost 1 base, and 8 bases lay between the germline ends. CDR3 amino acids: CAWSRASNTEAFF. In DNA, the CDR3 is TGTGCCTGGAGTAGGGCCTCGAACACTGAAGCTTTCTTT.

This clone was observed a single time. The genes are TRBV21-1 and TRBJ1-5. TRBV21-1 is a known pseudogene. CDR3 length: 14 residues. The CDR3 coding sequence is TGTGCCAGCAGCAAAGGCCATAAACGTCAGCCCCAGCATTTT. Translation gives CASSKGHKRQPQHF.

The rearrangement joins TRBV15 to TRBJ2-5; 15 bases agree with TRBD2. Germline CDR1 LNHNV, CDR2 YYDKDF (reference sequence). The CDR3 runs 17 residues. Trimming at V came to 4 bases and at J to 5 bases, leaving 8 bases not matched to a gene. CDR3 bases: TGTGCCACCAGCATCGGGACTAGCGGGAGGTCAGGGGAGACCCAGTACTTC. It yields the protein CATSIGTSGRSGETQYF.

The rearrangement joins TRBV6-1 to TRBJ2-5; D perhaps matches TRBD2 (5 bases). The ends were cut back, 7 bases at V and 4 bases at J, with 7 bases in the middle. Germline V CDR1 and CDR2: MNHNS, SASEGT. The CDR3 covers 11 residues. This CDR3 reads CASTEGETQYF. The CDR3 DNA is TGTGCCAGCACAGAGGGAGAGACCCAGTACTTC.

The chain links TRBV6-4 to TRBJ2-5, with D perhaps given as TRBD1 or TRBD2 (5 bases each). The CDR3 is made up of 17 amino acids. Germline loops: CDR1 MRHNA, CDR2 SNTAGT. With 6 bases removed from V and 0 bases from J, the gap between germline ends came to 20 bases. The CDR3, as DNA: TGTGCCAGCAGGACGGGACGACCAAACTGGTACCAAGAGACCCAGTACTTC. Protein: CASRTGRPNWYQETQYF.

By sample share, this clone is medium-sized. This chain connects TRBV7-2 to TRBJ1-4; TRBD1 matches at 10 bases. J was trimmed by 7 bases and V by 5 bases; bases with no gene match: 4. The CDR3 spans 14 residues. Germline V gene lookup returns CDR1 SGHTA and CDR2 FQGNSA. The DNA for the CDR3 is TGTGCCAGCAGCCTGGACAGGGGGGTTGAAAAACTGTTTTTT. Amino acid sequence: CASSLDRGVEKLFF.

The chain employs TRBV5-1 and TRBJ2-3; TRBD2 matches 15 bases. From germline, CDR1 is SGHRS and CDR2 YFSETQ. V lost 4 bases and J lost 5; bases outside the gene matches: 14. The CDR3 loop spans 19 amino acids. The CDR3 region has the DNA TGCGCCAGCAGCAGAGGACTAGCGGGGGGGCCCCAGTCGGGAGATACGCAGTATTTT. Its protein is CASSRGLAGGPQSGDTQYF.

V usage is TRBV7-3 and J usage is TRBJ1-2; D unclear. There are 14 residues in the CDR3. Germline CDR1 is SGHTA and CDR2 is FQGTGA. Trimming took off 1 base at V and 6 bases at J, with 12 bases between the two ends. In DNA form, the CDR3 reads TGTGCCAGCAGCTTAATGGGTGGTTGGGATGGCTACACCTTC. Its protein is CASSLMGGWDGYTF. Full variable domain (missing parts from reference TRBV7-3 and TRBJ1-2): GAGVSQTPSNKVTEKGKYVELRCDPISGHTALYWYRQSLGQGPEFLIYFQGTGAADDSGLPNDRFFAVRPEGSVSTLKIQRTERGDSAVYLCASSLMGGWDGYTFGSGTRLTVV.

The chain is built from TRBV6-1 and TRBJ1-6; D perhaps matches TRBD1 (6 bases). V shed 2 bases and J shed 1 base, with 15 bases lying between them. Germline V lookup: CDR1 MNHNS, CDR2 SASEGT. The CDR3 length is 18 residues. The CDR3 nucleotides are TGTGCCAGCAGTGAAAGTCGGGGGCACCGGTCCTATAATTCACCCCTCCACTTT. Translation gives CASSESRGHRSYNSPLHF.

The chain uses TRBV10-3 and TRBJ2-7, with TRBD1 matching over 9 bases. V lost 11 bases, J lost 3 bases, and 17 bases stayed unmatched. Germline lookup yields CDR1 ENHRY and CDR2 SYGVKD. The CDR3 spans 16 residues. The CDR3 reads CAAGDVDGQGIYEQYV. CDR3 coding DNA: TGTGCCGCCGGAGACGTCGACGGACAGGGGATCTACGAGCAGTACGTC.

The chain links TRBV5-6 to TRBJ2-4; TRBD2 might be the D (6 bases). CDR1 is SGHDT and CDR2 is YYEEEE in the germline V gene. V was trimmed by 7 bases and J by 0 bases, leaving 14 bases between them. CDR3 length: 15 residues. The CDR3 DNA reads as TGTGCCAGCTCGGGAGAAGGGGTAGCCAAAAACATTCAGTACTTC. Translation: CASSGEGVAKNIQYF.

The CDR3 DNA sequence: TGTGCCAGTAGTCGGCGGGAGGGCCCCCATGAGCAGTTCTTC. Amino acid sequence: CASSRREGPHEQFF. V and J are TRBV19 and TRBJ2-1; the match to TRBD2 covers 9 bases. Germline CDR1 reads LNHDA; CDR2 reads SQIVND (reference sequence). CDR3 length: 14 residues. J was trimmed by 8 bases and V by 5 bases; bases with no gene match: 7.

In its sample, this clone was seen a few times. This chain links TRBV7-9 with TRBJ1-6, with 9 nucleotides matching TRBD1. CDR3 size: 15 residues. V lost 4 bases and J lost 5; bases outside the gene matches: 3. Germline CDR1 and CDR2: SEHNR and FQNEAQ (reference sequence). The CDR3 loop is CASSSGQGHNSPLHF. In nucleotides, the CDR3 is TGTGCCAGCAGCTCGGGACAGGGCCATAATTCACCCCTCCACTTT.

The V gene is TRBV2, the J gene TRBJ1-1, with 12 bases identical to TRBD1. J was trimmed by 7 bases and V by 6 bases; bases with no gene match: 9. There are 15 residues in the CDR3. Looked up from germline, CDR1 is SNHLY and CDR2 is FYNNEI. As DNA, the CDR3 is TGTGCCAGCAGGGCGGGACAGGGGGCCGTCGGTGAAGCTTTCTTT. Translated: CASRAGQGAVGEAFF.

The rearrangement links TRBV15 to TRBJ1-1, with D unclear. Germline assignment: CDR1 LNHNV and CDR2 YYDKDF (reference sequence). This CDR3 has 17 amino acids. V gave up 5 bases and J gave up 1 base, with 20 bases separating them. The CDR3 DNA follows: TGTGCCACCAGCGGTTCAGTTACAAGGGTGCCGAACACTGAAGCTTTCTTT. As protein: CATSGSVTRVPNTEAFF.

This clone was seen a single time. The CDR3 here is CASSYSLLAESYEQYF. The CDR3 nucleotides are TGTGCCAGCAGTTACTCTTTACTAGCGGAGTCCTACGAGCAGTACTTC. The chain has TRBV6-5 and TRBJ2-7; 8 bases match TRBD2. Germline-derived CDR1 and CDR2 are MNHEY and SVGAGI. J lost 1 base, V lost 0 bases, and 5 bases had no gene match. This CDR3 is 16 amino acids long.

This clone was picked up one time. In DNA, the CDR3 is TGCGCCAGCAGCTCGGGACAGGGGGAGACCCAGTACTTC. The encoded protein is CASSSGQGETQYF. V and J are TRBV5-1 and TRBJ2-5; 10 bases fit TRBD1. Germline-derived CDR1 and CDR2 are SGHRS and YFSETQ. The CDR3 is 13 residues long. V gave up 3 bases and J gave up 5 bases; unmatched junction bases: 1.

This clone was detected a few times. The chain employs TRBV7-9 and TRBJ1-1; 7 nucleotides align to TRBD1. V lost 1 base to trimming and J lost 0 bases; unmatched junction nucleotides: 5. From germline, CDR1 is SEHNR and CDR2 FQNEAQ (reference sequence). The CDR3 loop spans 16 amino acids. The DNA for the CDR3 is TGTGCCAGCAGCTTAGGGGCAGGGGGGATGAACACTGAAGCTTTCTTT. Translating gives CASSLGAGGMNTEAFF.

The chain couples TRBV19 to TRBJ1-6; D remains ambiguous. V shed 7 bases and J shed 10 bases, with 20 bases lying between them. The CDR3 is 15 amino acids. CDR1 is LNHDA, CDR2 SQIVND, per germline (reference sequence). The CDR3 is CASTPGSGVGSPLHF. The DNA for the CDR3 is TGTGCCAGTACCCCCGGGTCCGGAGTGGGATCACCCCTCCACTTT. The full variable domain, with the rest looked up from reference TRBV19 and TRBJ1-6, is DGGITQSPKYLFRKEGQNVTLSCEQNLNHDAMYWYRQDPGQGLRLIYYSQIVNDFQKGDIAEGYSVSREKKESFPLTVTSAQKNPTAFYLCASTPGSGVGSPLHFGNGTRLTVT.

V and J are TRBV21-1 and TRBJ2-5; the table's D call, TRBD1, has no DNA check behind it. TRBV21-1 is classified as a pseudogene. This CDR3 spans 14 amino acids. The chain's CDR3 is CASSKPGQQETQYF. The CDR3 coding sequence is TGTGCCAGCAGCAAACCCGGACAGCAAGAGACCCAGTACTTC.

The V call is TRBV15, the J call TRBJ2-6; tentatively, D is TRBD2 (5 bases). The V gene's germline CDR1 is LNHNV and CDR2 YYDKDF (reference sequence). The CDR3 has 14 amino acids. Trimming removed 6 bases at V and 3 bases at J, with 9 bases between. Here the CDR3 DNA reads TGTGCCACCAGAGTCAGCGGTGGGGCCAACGTCCTGACTTTC. This sequence encodes CATRVSGGANVLTF.

J is TRBJ2-7 and V is TRBV7-6; possible D gene TRBD2, 5 bases. CDR3 length: 14 residues. Trimming stripped 2 bases from V and 2 bases from J, with 10 bases between. Germline CDR1 SGHVS, CDR2 FNYEAQ. CDR3 amino acids: CASSLLAPTYEQYF. CDR3 DNA sequence: TGTGCCAGCAGCTTACTAGCTCCTACCTACGAGCAGTACTTC. The full variable domain, its missing parts supplied by reference TRBV7-6 and TRBJ2-7, is GAGVSQSPRYKVTKRGQDVALRCDPISGHVSLYWYRQALGQGPEFLTYFNYEAQQDKSGLPNDRFSAERPEGSISTLTIQRTEQRDSAMYRCASSLLAPTYEQYFGPGTRLTVT.